This T cell receptor beta chain comes out of a study of T cells in Graves' hyperthyroidism and ophthalmopathy. CDR1 is SGDLS and CDR2 is YYNGEE in the germline V gene. This CDR3 is built from 13 residues. Trimming stripped 4 bases from V and 13 bases from J, with 18 bases between. From RNA transcripts, TCR beta CDR3 regions were amplified. Carried out on the TCR CDR3, a first-round RT-PCR used the HTBI primer set. TCRdb used MiXCR to reprocess the multiplex PCR reads, holding one entry per CDR3 protein. This sample has around 440,000 distinct CDR3 sequences, with about 15% found just once. This clonotype came up a few times.

This chain joins TRBV9 and TRBJ2-4, with a tentative D call TRBD2 (5 bases). Sequences were obtained from blood. This receptor was taken from a young woman with Graves' hyperthyroidism. The CDR3 is CASSTTLESGQYF. In DNA, the CDR3 is TGTGCCAGCAGCACAACTTTAGAAAGCGGACAGTACTTC.